Sequencing of this TCR beta chain was carried out in a study of glioma-infiltrating T cells (dated by TCRdb to about 2016). Regarding the complete study: Low-grade gliomas were WHO grade II oligodendrogliomas or astrocytomas, and glioblastomas were WHO grade IV tumors sampled at initial rather than recurrent diagnosis. Blood libraries targeted about 4- to 11-fold sequencing coverage of about a million peripheral T cells. Glioma tissue, non-neoplastic brain tissue and matched peripheral blood mononuclear cells were used as sources from which TCR alpha- and beta-chain repertoires were sequenced. Each tissue-infiltrating repertoire was compared with the same patient's peripheral blood repertoire to measure divergence between tissue and blood T-cell populations. Before surgery, glioma patients were given dexamethasone for six or fewer days. Three low-grade glioma patients, seven to nine primary glioblastoma patients, and three non-glioma patients who contributed non-neoplastic brain tissue made up the paired cohort.

The iRepertoire nested amplicon-rescue multiplex PCR (arm-PCR) platform was used to amplify TCR alpha and beta CDR3 regions from RNA. For one-step reverse transcription and amplification, roughly 90-450 ng of tissue mRNA or PBMC total RNA was used as input. Following bead purification, Illumina adapters were added by a secondary multiplex PCR, and the libraries were gel-purified between 200 and 400 bp. The libraries contained internal 6-nucleotide barcodes that were used for demultiplexing. Sequencing of the libraries was done on an Illumina MiSeq using 2x220 or 2x250 nucleotide paired-end reads. In the authors' own workflow: Paired reads were merged with FLASH 1.2.11 and aligned to the GRCh37 human genome with BWA-MEM before extracting TRA and TRB reads. For V and J assignment, an IMGT-derived reference of cassette sequences and CDR3 motifs that included pseudogenes was used. Three-frame translation of reads was performed, and productive CDR3s were defined as those with a C...FGXG motif and no stop codons. A clonotype was defined as a unique combination of a V-J cassette pair and a CDR3 amino acid sequence. Reads were filtered by Hamming distance, with the threshold set by the sequence error rate of each sample in mapped regions. TCRdb reanalyzed the raw reads on its own, using fastp at Q25 for trimming and MiXCR for clone calling, and kept in-frame beta chains. Rows merge per CDR3 protein into single entries with the most common DNA and genes. TCRdb's processing, not the study's, gives the V and J calls here. This sample comprises 300,000 to 450,000 distinct CDR3 sequences, more than 35% of them detected only once. The ten top clones hold around 12% of the sample.

Note on this clonotype: It lacks a known antigen. No per-base quality is available; no much larger clone lies one base away.

What the work shows at the level of the full study, not this receptor alone: Very few CDR3 sequences were shared between tissue and blood, attributed to high CDR3 diversity and limited sampling. VJ-independent divergence between tissue and blood was lower than expected in non-neoplastic patients but higher than expected in all gliomas, particularly low-grade gliomas. The group comparisons were based on small numbers of patients: three non-neoplastic, three low-grade glioma and several glioblastoma patients. Patients with low tissue-blood divergence were marked by a signature set of shared blood CDR3 motifs, and that set was depleted in highly divergent patients.

Based on the germline V gene, the CDR1 and CDR2 sequences are MDHEN and SYDVKM. V gives up 1 base and J gives up 6 bases, and the segment between their germline ends measures 13 bases. The CDR3 runs 15 amino acids, cysteine and phenylalanine included. The entry retains the CDR3 DNA only, 45 bases that are in frame from base 1. Surgical brain or tumor specimens were cryofrozen in liquid nitrogen immediately after resection, and peripheral blood cells were collected concurrently. The sequenced sample was glioma tissue, nonneoplastic brain tissue, or PBMCs (not recorded which). The receptor chain draws on TRBV28 and TRBJ1-5, with TRBD1 tentatively as D gene (5 bases match). This receptor was identified in a human donor with low-grade glioma or glioblastoma, undergoing nonglioma brain surgery, or in good health (not recorded which). The CDR3 corresponds to CASSLFRVRAQPQHF. In nucleotides, the sequence is TGTGCCAGCAGTTTATTCAGGGTCAGGGCTCAGCCCCAGCATTTT.